These 17 T cell receptor beta chains were all obtained from the same sample, sequenced in a study of cytomegalovirus exposure and HLA in healthy donors. PCR primers comprised 60 Vbeta and 13 Jbeta primers. Only in-frame clones appear in the TCRdb table, and some are missing; sequencing was by immunoSEQ multiplex PCR. This table has approximately 160,000 clones, 68% appearing once. Sequenced sample: PBMCs. Receptor source: a man between 45 and 60 years old in good health and CMV-seronegative.

The chain carries TRBV18 and TRBJ2-7, with D maybe TRBD1 (6 bases). Trimming took off 3 bases at V and 5 bases at J, with 17 bases between the two ends. Per the germline V gene, CDR1 is KGHSH and CDR2 is LQKENI. This CDR3 spans 15 amino acids. This chain's CDR3 is CASSPASGQLDEQYF. Written as DNA, the CDR3 is TGTGCCAGCTCACCCGCCTCCGGACAGCTGGACGAGCAGTACTTC.

The chain uses TRBV4-1 and TRBJ2-1; 7 bases are shared with TRBD2. Looked up from germline, CDR1 is MGHRA and CDR2 is YSYEKL. The CDR3 runs to 15 residues. Trimming took 4 bases from V and 1 from J; bases not matched to a gene: 4. The CDR3 spells CASSLLATSYNEQFF. CDR3 bases: TGCGCCAGCAGCCTACTAGCGACGTCCTACAATGAGCAGTTCTTC.

The rearrangement joins TRBV18 to TRBJ1-1; D remains ambiguous. In germline, CDR1 is KGHSH, CDR2 LQKENI. Between the trimmed V and J ends, which lost 6 bases and 2 bases, there was a span of 16 bases. The CDR3 spans 15 residues. The CDR3 nucleotides are TGTGCCAGCTCCCGCCGCCGGGATGATAACACTGAAGCTTTCTTT. It is translated as CASSRRRDDNTEAFF.

The V gene is TRBV6-6, the J gene TRBJ1-1; D uncertain. Germline V gene data show CDR1 as MNHNY and CDR2 as SVGAGI (reference sequence). The CDR3 has 14 residues. Trimming took 0 bases from V and 1 from J, leaving 6 bases between them. CDR3: CASSYSAGNTEAFF. The CDR3, as DNA: TGTGCCAGCAGTTACTCGGCGGGGAACACTGAAGCTTTCTTT.

This clone was found a few times. V gene TRBV28 combines with J gene TRBJ2-1; perhaps TRBD1 as D (6 bases). The CDR3 contains 12 residues. V was shortened by 5 bases and J by 9 bases, with 11 bases between the two germline ends. Germline V gene lookup returns CDR1 MDHEN and CDR2 SYDVKM. The CDR3, as DNA: TGTGCCAGCAGTCAGTTACAGGGTGAGCAGTTCTTC. This gives the protein CASSQLQGEQFF.

The chain has TRBV7-9 and TRBJ2-4; TRBD1 aligns across 10 bases. The germline CDR1 and CDR2 sequences are SEHNR and FQNEAQ (reference sequence). Germline trimming cut 5 bases from V and 0 bases from J; bases unmatched to any gene: 1. This CDR3 has 15 residues. In DNA form, the CDR3 reads TGTGCCAGCAGCGGGACAGGGGTAGCCAAAAACATTCAGTACTTC. This sequence encodes CASSGTGVAKNIQYF.

This chain connects TRBV27 to TRBJ2-2, with 7 positions matching TRBD1. The germline V gene has CDR1 MNHEY and CDR2 SMNVEV (reference sequence). CDR3 length: 17 amino acids. The V and J ends lost 2 bases and 0 bases, in that order; junction bases with no gene match: 6. The CDR3, as DNA: TGTGCCAGCAGTTTAAGGCCCGACAGGGCGAACACCGGGGAGCTGTTTTTT. Amino acid sequence: CASSLRPDRANTGELFF.

The chain couples TRBV10-3 to TRBJ2-2, with 10 nucleotides matching TRBD1. Germline V CDR1 and CDR2: ENHRY, SYGVKD. Trimming removed 6 bases from V and 6 bases from J; junction bases left unmatched: 7. The CDR3 loop spans 15 amino acids. DNA of the CDR3: TGTGCCATCAGAGGGACAGGGGATTGGGCCGGGGAGCTGTTTTTT. Translated: CAIRGTGDWAGELFF.

This clone was counted only a few times. The genes are TRBV10-3 and TRBJ2-7; perhaps TRBD1 as D (5 bases). Germline CDR1 is ENHRY and CDR2 is SYGVKD. V shed 3 bases and J shed 2 bases, with 11 bases lying between them. CDR3 length: 14 residues. CDR3 region: CAISEQQGPYEQYF. CDR3 DNA: TGTGCCATCAGTGAACAGCAGGGTCCCTACGAGCAGTACTTC.

This chain links TRBV7-9 with TRBJ1-1; no firm D call. Trimming pared 3 bases from V and 4 bases from J, leaving 9 bases between. Germline lookup yields CDR1 SEHNR and CDR2 FQNEAQ (reference sequence). This CDR3 region has 13 residues. Here the CDR3 reads CASSFAGITEAFF. As DNA, the CDR3 is TGTGCCAGCAGCTTTGCAGGAATCACTGAAGCTTTCTTT.

The V call is TRBV15, the J call TRBJ1-5, with TRBD1 identical over 11 bases. Per germline, CDR1 LNHNV and CDR2 YYDKDF (reference sequence). V gave up 0 bases and J gave up 5 bases; unmatched junction bases: 3. CDR3 length equals 16 residues. CDR3 sequence (DNA): TGTGCCACCAGCAGAGATAGGGGACAGGGGGATCAGCCCCAGCATTTT. This gives the protein CATSRDRGQGDQPQHF.

The V and J genes are TRBV7-9 and TRBJ2-7, with D possibly TRBD2 on 7 matching bases. The CDR3 is made up of 14 amino acids. Germline V CDR1 and CDR2: SEHNR, FQNEAQ (reference sequence). V was cut by 0 bases and J by 4 bases, with 10 bases left in between. The CDR3 loop reads CASSLAGGQYEQYF. The CDR3 DNA reads TGTGCCAGCAGCTTAGCGGGGGGGCAGTACGAGCAGTACTTC.

The gene calls are TRBV7-2 and TRBJ2-1; 7 bases match TRBD2. CDR3 size: 12 residues. The V gene end was trimmed by 5 bases and the J gene end by 13 bases; junction bases not matched to a gene: 8. In germline, CDR1 is SGHTA, CDR2 FQGNSA. CDR3 protein: CASSRDWGGQFF. DNA of the CDR3: TGTGCCAGCAGCCGGGACTGGGGGGGACAGTTCTTC. The full variable domain, in which reference TRBV7-2 and TRBJ2-1 provide the parts outside the CDR3, is GAGVSQSPSNKVTEKGKDVELRCDPISGHTALYWYRQSLGQGLEFLIYFQGNSAPDKSGLPSDRFSAERTGGSVSTLTIQRTQQEDSAVYLCASSRDWGGQFFGPGTRLTVL.

This clone has more than one count but fewer than ten. The chain uses TRBV4-3 and TRBJ2-1, with D possibly TRBD1 on 5 matching bases. The V gene's germline CDR1 is LGHNA and CDR2 YSLEER. Trimming removed 0 bases from V and 3 bases from J, with 15 bases in between. This CDR3 spans 17 amino acids. The CDR3, as DNA: TGCGCCAGCAGCCAAGATCAGGTGCGAGGACACTACAATGAGCAGTTCTTC. Protein: CASSQDQVRGHYNEQFF.

The chain recombines TRBV6-5 with TRBJ1-1; 7 positions match TRBD1. The V gene end was trimmed by 0 bases and the J gene end by 5 bases; junction bases not matched to a gene: 3. CDR1 MNHEY and CDR2 SVGAGI come from the germline V gene. CDR3 length equals 14 residues. Written as DNA, the CDR3 is TGTGCCAGCAGTTACTCAGGGGGCAAGACTGAAGCTTTCTTT. Amino acid sequence: CASSYSGGKTEAFF.

The chain has TRBV2 and TRBJ2-3, with 9 bases fitting TRBD2. After removal of 5 bases from V and 2 bases from J, the junction contained 8 bases not matched to a gene. Germline CDR1 reads SNHLY; CDR2 reads FYNNEI. The CDR3 sequence is 16 residues long. The CDR3 DNA sequence: TGTGCCAGCAGTATATTAAGCGGGGGGCCCACAGATACGCAGTATTTT. Translation: CASSILSGGPTDTQYF.

As to this clone: Other DNA sequences within the sample encode an identical CDR3. The genes are TRBV6-5 and TRBJ2-2, with D maybe TRBD2 (6 bases). Between the trimmed V and J ends, which lost 5 bases and 1 base, there was a span of 8 bases. The germline CDR1 and CDR2 sequences are MNHEY and SVGAGI. This CDR3 is 14 amino acids long. For the CDR3, the DNA is TGTGCCAGCAGTCCGGGACTGAACACCGGGGAGCTGTTTTTT. Translation gives CASSPGLNTGELFF.